The sample holds a few counts of the clone carrying this T cell receptor (beta chain). Its antigen is not known. These data are taken from a study of T cells in Graves' hyperthyroidism and ophthalmopathy. Study conclusions and caveats: Blood also showed most of the thyroid clonotypes that were expanded above 0.001. For ophthalmopathy, model prediction preceded onset by a median approximately 6 months.

Regions amplified from RNA transcripts were the TCR beta CDR3 regions. First-round RT-PCR targeting the TCR CDR3 was performed with the HTBI primer set. Via MiXCR, TCRdb re-called the multiplex PCR reads, giving one row per CDR3 protein. The sample holds about 610,000 distinct CDR3 sequences, around 46% seen once. The CDR3 extends over 16 amino acids. V was clipped by 2 bases and J by 6 bases; unmatched bases: 8. The germline V gene encodes CDR1 SGHAT and CDR2 FQNNGV. This sequence joins TRBV11-2 and TRBJ2-3, with 10 bases aligning to TRBD2. What was sequenced was peripheral blood or thyroid tissue (not recorded which). The clonotype comes from a woman aged 18-35 years with Graves' hyperthyroidism. CDR3 loop: CASSLRPSGSTDTQYF. CDR3 sequence (DNA): TGTGCCAGCAGCTTAAGGCCTAGCGGGAGTACGGATACGCAGTATTTT.